A selection of T cell receptor beta chains follows, all from one sample in a study of identical twins. Via MiXCR, TCRdb re-called the 5' RACE reads, giving one row per CDR3 protein. The sample lists hundreds of thousands of distinct CDR3 sequences, roughly 18% occurring once. This same sample was also taken into another study, of T cells expressing NK-cell markers.

Sequencing was carried out using PBMCs. These receptor sequences come from a woman aged 18-29 years in good health. CDR3s include the opening cysteine and the closing phenylalanine or tryptophan. A D gene is named only where the DNA matches it firmly. Some rows have no size entry. The others give once, few or many, or a class for an expanded clone.

D	size	V	J	DNA	CDR3
NA	few	TRBV25-1	TRBJ2-5	TGTGCCAGCAGTGAGGGGGCCCGGGAGACCCAGTACTTC	CASSEGARETQYF
TRBD2	many	TRBV6-1	TRBJ2-1	TGTGCCAGCAGCAGGACTAGCGGGAGGGCCTACAATGAGCAGTTCTTC	CASSRTSGRAYNEQFF
NA	many	TRBV5-1	TRBJ2-3	TGCGCCAGCAGCTTGACAGGTGGGGCAGATACGCAGTATTTT	CASSLTGGADTQYF
NA	few	TRBV5-6	TRBJ2-1	TGTGCCAGCAGCTTGGTGGGCGGCCCCTCCTCCTACAATGAGCAGTTCTTC	CASSLVGGPSSYNEQFF
TRBD2	few	TRBV12-3/TRBV12-4	TRBJ2-7	TGTGCCAGCCGGGCGGGCGGGAGTTCCTACGAGCAGTACTTC	CASRAGGSSYEQYF
NA	few	TRBV4-3	TRBJ1-5	TGCGCCAGCAGCCATGATATGTCTGGGAATCAGCCCCAGCATTTT	CASSHDMSGNQPQHF
TRBD2	few	TRBV20-1	TRBJ2-3	TGCTGTGCTAGAGATAATGGGGCGGGAGGGACGACAGATACGCAGTATTTT	CCARDNGAGGTTDTQYF
NA	many	TRBV12-3/TRBV12-4	TRBJ2-7	TGTGCCAGCAGTTTTTCAGGGCTGGGGGAGCAGTACTTC	CASSFSGLGEQYF
NA	NA	TRBV3-1	TRBJ2-3	TGTGCCAGCAGTTTGGACGGGGACATCACAGATACGCAGTATTTT	CASSLDGDITDTQYF
NA	NA	TRBV29-1	TRBJ1-2	TGCAGCGTTGAAGTCTCCCCGAGCTATGGCTACACCTTC	CSVEVSPSYGYTF
NA	NA	TRBV9	TRBJ1-2	TGTGCCAGCAGTGGTAGAGCAGGGAAGGGACCATATGGCTACACCTTC	CASSGRAGKGPYGYTF
TRBD1	NA	TRBV10-3	TRBJ1-6	TGTGCCGCCTCGGGACAGGAAGAATCACCCCTCCACTTT	CAASGQEESPLHF
NA	NA	TRBV20-1	TRBJ2-1	TGCAGTGCGGGGCGAGGGAGTCCCTCCTACAATGAGCAGTTCTTC	CSAGRGSPSYNEQFF
TRBD1	few	TRBV20-1	TRBJ1-1	TGCAGTGCTAGAGTAACAGGGGGCACTGAAGCTTTCTTT	CSARVTGGTEAFF
NA	few	TRBV12-3/TRBV12-4	TRBJ2-2	TGTGCCAGCAGTTCGACCTGGAACACCGGGGAGCTGTTTTTT	CASSSTWNTGELFF
NA	NA	TRBV30	TRBJ1-3	TGTGCCTGGAGTGTGGGGACTGGAAACACCATATATTTT	CAWSVGTGNTIYF
TRBD2	NA	TRBV15	TRBJ2-3	TGTGCCACCAGCAGAGGGACTAGCGGCCTCACAGATACGCAGTATTTT	CATSRGTSGLTDTQYF
NA	few	TRBV29-1	TRBJ2-2	TGCAGCGTTGGAACGGCAACGAACACCGGGGAGCTGTTTTTT	CSVGTATNTGELFF
TRBD2	NA	TRBV7-3	TRBJ2-3	TGTGCCAGCAGCCTTAGCGGGGGGAGTTTCACAGATACGCAGTATTTT	CASSLSGGSFTDTQYF
NA	many	TRBV6-5	TRBJ1-2	TGTGCCAGCAGTTCCCATGATATAGGAGGCCTTGGCTACACCTTC	CASSSHDIGGLGYTF
TRBD1	NA	TRBV11-2	TRBJ1-1	TGTGCCAGCAGCGCAGACAGGGGCTCCGAAGCTTTCTTT	CASSADRGSEAFF
TRBD1	few	TRBV20-1	TRBJ2-3	TGCAGTGGAGGGGGCGCGGTCCCAGATACGCAGTATTTT	CSGGGAVPDTQYF